The 14 T cell receptor beta chains below were found in one sample sequenced in a study of early T cells in non-severe SARS-CoV-2 infection. MiXCR, run by TCRdb on the 5' RACE reads, gives a single entry per CDR3 protein. The sample records some 66,000 distinct CDR3 sequences, 12% being singletons. Sequenced material: whole blood. All receptors come from an adult who was a healthcare worker with PCR-confirmed SARS-CoV-2 infection or an uninfected control (not recorded which).

This clonotype was recorded many times. The genes are TRBV4-3 and TRBJ1-2; D unresolved. V lost 0 bases and J lost 8, with 10 bases in between. This CDR3 spans 13 amino acids. Germline CDR1 reads LGHNA; CDR2 reads YSLEER. CDR3 DNA sequence: TGCGCCAGCAGCCAAGACTTTGATCGAGGCTACACCTTC. Its protein product is CASSQDFDRGYTF.

In this sample, this clonotype turned up many times. The chain links TRBV19 to TRBJ2-3, with D uncertain. This CDR3 contains 14 residues. V was shortened by 3 bases and J by 4 bases, with 11 bases between the two germline ends. Per germline, CDR1 LNHDA and CDR2 SQIVND (reference sequence). The CDR3 protein is CASSIQTNSDTQYF. CDR3 bases: TGTGCCAGTAGTATTCAGACAAACTCAGATACGCAGTATTTT.

The gene calls are TRBV11-2 and TRBJ2-1; D possibly matches TRBD1 or TRBD2 (5 bases each). This CDR3 has 16 residues. Looked up from germline, CDR1 is SGHAT and CDR2 is FQNNGV. V lost 3 bases to trimming and J lost 4 bases, with 16 bases between them. The CDR3 DNA reads as TGTGCCAGCAGCTTGGGGCTGCCGGGGCCTTACAATGAGCAGTTCTTC. Translation: CASSLGLPGPYNEQFF.

This chain uses TRBV29-1 with TRBJ1-1, with D perhaps matching TRBD1 (5 bases). The CDR3 totals 11 residues. V was trimmed by 4 bases and J by 7 bases, leaving 10 bases between them. Germline CDR1 and CDR2: SQVTM and ANQGSEA. The CDR3: CSVGGSGEAFF. The CDR3 coding sequence is TGCAGCGTTGGGGGCTCCGGTGAAGCTTTCTTT.

Ten or more counts support this clonotype. The J gene is TRBJ1-6, the V gene TRBV4-1; D call uncertain. There are 12 residues in the CDR3. Trimming removed 6 bases at V and 9 bases at J, with 9 bases between. Germline CDR1 and CDR2: MGHRA and YSYEKL. In DNA form, the CDR3 reads TGCGCCAGCAGGGACCCGAGTTCACCCCTCCACTTT. Translation gives CASRDPSSPLHF.

The table lists this clonotype with a few counts. This sequence joins TRBV10-3 and TRBJ2-1; 8 positions agree with TRBD2. Losses at the gene ends were 6 bases for V and 2 bases for J; bases not matched to a gene: 6. The CDR3 covers 15 residues. CDR1 is ENHRY, CDR2 SYGVKD, per germline. CDR3 DNA: TGTGCCATCAGGACCAGCGGGGGTGCCTACAATGAGCAGTTCTTC. Amino acid sequence: CAIRTSGGAYNEQFF.

In its sample, this clonotype was seen many times. This chain joins TRBV21-1 and TRBJ2-2; the tabulated D call, TRBD2, remains unverified against the DNA. TRBV21-1 is noted as a pseudogene. The CDR3 loop spans 19 amino acids. CDR3 DNA sequence: TGTGCCAGCAGCAGTCCTAGCGGGAGAGCTAGGACGTACACCGGGGAGCTGTTTTTT. This translates into CASSSPSGRARTYTGELFF.

This clonotype appeared many times. The rearrangement joins TRBV3-1 to TRBJ2-1; 7 bases are a match to TRBD2. Germline V gene sequence: CDR1 LGHDT, CDR2 YNNKEL (reference sequence). V was clipped by 5 bases and J by 8 bases; unmatched bases: 9. The CDR3 is 14 amino acids. The CDR3 DNA reads TGTGCCAGCAGCGAAGGGAGGGGAAGGGATGAGCAGTTCTTC. It encodes CASSEGRGRDEQFF.

This clonotype occurred a few times. The chain combines TRBV30 with TRBJ1-4; D is ambiguous. CDR3 length: 14 residues. V lost 4 bases and J lost 3, with 12 bases in between. The V gene's germline CDR1 is GTSNPN and CDR2 SVGIG (reference sequence). DNA of the CDR3: TGTGCCTGGACGCGCGGCAGCTCTAATGAAAAACTGTTTTTT. Its translation: CAWTRGSSNEKLFF.

Only a few counts were recorded for this clonotype. V gene TRBV6-1 combines with J gene TRBJ2-7; TRBD1 is a possible D gene (5 bases). The ends were cut back, 5 bases at V and 0 bases at J, with 11 bases in the middle. The CDR3 sequence is 14 residues long. From germline, CDR1 is MNHNS and CDR2 SASEGT. In DNA form, the CDR3 reads TGTGCCAGCAGTCGCGACAGTAGCTCCTACGAGCAGTACTTC. Translation gives CASSRDSSSYEQYF.

The genes are TRBV9 and TRBJ1-2; tentatively, D is TRBD1 (6 bases). Trimming removed 0 bases at V and 4 bases at J, with 10 bases between. Germline values: CDR1 SGDLS, CDR2 YYNGEE. The CDR3 runs to 14 residues. CDR3 DNA: TGTGCCAGCAGCGTAGATGGACAGCTCTATGGCTACACCTTC. Amino acid sequence: CASSVDGQLYGYTF.

As for this clonotype: A much larger clone is a single base away; this may be a read error. The chain uses TRBV6-6 and TRBJ2-1; TRBD1 matches 8 bases. CDR1 MNHNY and CDR2 SVGAGI come from the germline V gene (reference sequence). CDR3 length: 14 amino acids. Trimming at V came to 5 bases and at J to 2 bases, leaving 2 bases not matched to a gene. The chain's CDR3 is CASSQGQAYNEQFF. The CDR3 region has the DNA TGTGCCAGCAGTCAGGGACAGGCCTACAATGAGCAGTTCTTC.

CDR3 coding DNA: TGTGCCAGCAGTTACGTCTCGGGGGCCACGGGGGAGACCCAGTACTTC. Encoded protein: CASSYVSGATGETQYF. This sequence joins TRBV6-5 and TRBJ2-5, with D possibly called TRBD1 or TRBD2 (6 bases each). The ends were cut back, 2 bases at V and 5 bases at J, with 18 bases in the middle. The CDR3 is made up of 16 amino acids. Germline lookup yields CDR1 MNHEY and CDR2 SVGAGI.

This clonotype was picked up many times. The CDR3 region is CASKGGGSNQPQHF. The CDR3 bases are TGTGCCAGCAAGGGGGGCGGAAGCAATCAGCCCCAGCATTTT. The J gene is TRBJ1-5, the V gene TRBV28; D might be TRBD1 (6 bases). Trimming left V 7 bases short and J 1 base short, with 11 bases between. CDR1 MDHEN and CDR2 SYDVKM come from the germline V gene. There are 14 residues in the CDR3.